This TCR beta chain appears in the sequencing data of a study of blood T cells in healthy people across ages. Each individual donor underwent a draw of approximately 9.6 milliliters of peripheral blood. This CDR3 is 15 amino acids long. CDR1 is MNHEY, CDR2 SVGEGT, per germline. V dropped 6 bases and J dropped 0; count of bases not matched to a gene: 7. A sample-barcoded 5' primer and a J-beta primer mix were used in a second PCR of about 6 to 11 cycles. Each CDR3 protein gets one entry after TCRdb re-called the 5' RACE reads with MiXCR. The table lists 870,000 or so distinct CDR3 sequences, 29% of them singletons, with approximately 15% in the top ten. This clonotype was detected many times. What it recognizes is unknown. General study findings and limits: It was found that TCR beta diversity correlated strongly with the percentage of naive T cells.

The receptor comes from a woman aged 80 or over in good health. The chain joins TRBV6-2 or TRBV6-3 to TRBJ2-7; TRBD2 matches 8 bases. Sequencing used blood. The DNA for the CDR3 is TGTGCCAGCAGGCCCTCGGGGGGGAGCTCCTACGAGCAGTACTTC. Translated: CASRPSGGSSYEQYF.